The present T cell receptor (beta chain) was sequenced within a study of OX40 agonist ivuxolimab in advanced cancers. Using immunoSEQ multiplex PCR, the repertoire was profiled, and TCRdb retains in-frame clones only, with some absent. The profile shows some 50,000 clones, about 91% of them singletons. Looked up from germline, CDR1 is MDHEN and CDR2 is SYDVKM. V lost 6 bases and J lost 5; bases outside the gene matches: 17. The CDR3 runs 18 residues. The chain is built from TRBV28 and TRBJ2-2; 8 bases align to TRBD2. The sequencing here drew on CD4+ or CD8+ T cells sorted from blood, taken in a trial of the OX40 agonist ivuxolimab. The TCR originated in an adult with an advanced solid tumor such as melanoma, head and neck, liver or kidney cancer. The CDR3 nucleotides are TGTGCCAGCAGGGACGTCAACTTCCGGGGGGGCTTGACCGGGGAGCTGTTTTTT. It is translated as CASRDVNFRGGLTGELFF.